A single sample is the source of the 21 T cell receptor beta chains below, sequenced in a study of shared clonotypes between healthy human individuals. Data came from immunoSEQ multiplex PCR; TCRdb stores just in-frame clones and leaves some out. Of roughly 2,500,000 clones listed, roughly 93% are singletons. Sequenced material: naive CD4+ T cells from PBMCs. This sample's subset: CD45RA+ positively selected. The receptors shown here come from a young man in good health. Some clones in this sample may be carry-over from other donors' samples.

This clone turned up a few times. This chain uses TRBV4-2 with TRBJ1-2; D remains ambiguous. Trimming stripped 5 bases from V and 5 bases from J, with 9 bases between. CDR1 and CDR2 from the germline V gene are LGHNA and YNFKEQ. CDR3 length equals 12 residues. CDR3 protein: CASSEREYGYTF. The CDR3 nucleotides read TGTGCCAGCAGCGAACGGGAGTATGGCTACACCTTC.

The V call is TRBV30, the J call TRBJ2-1; no reliable D call. Germline assignment: CDR1 GTSNPN and CDR2 SVGIG (reference sequence). Trimming took 0 bases from V and 8 from J, leaving 8 bases between them. This CDR3 comprises 12 residues. Written as DNA, the CDR3 is TGTGCCTGGAGTGTAGATCGGGATGAGCAGTTCTTC. This encodes CAWSVDRDEQFF.

The gene calls are TRBV28 and TRBJ2-2, with 8 nucleotides matching TRBD1. The CDR3 is 15 residues long. Trimming removed 8 bases from V and 6 bases from J; junction bases left unmatched: 11. CDR1 and CDR2 from the germline V gene are MDHEN and SYDVKM. CDR3 coding DNA: TGTGCCAGCTTCCCAAGGAACAGGGGGGCCGGGGAGCTGTTTTTT. Its protein product is CASFPRNRGAGELFF. The whole variable domain, remainder taken from reference TRBV28 and TRBJ2-2, is DVKVTQSSRYLVKRTGEKVFLECVQDMDHENMFWYRQDPGLGLRLIYFSYDVKMKEKGDIPEGYSVSREKKERFSLILESASTNQTSMYLCASFPRNRGAGELFFGEGSRLTVL.

This sequence joins TRBV6-1 and TRBJ2-5, with D possibly called TRBD1 or TRBD2 (5 bases each). Gene TRBJ2-7 matches the end of the DNA better, so the J call may be wrong. The germline gives CDR1 MNHNS, CDR2 SASEGT. The CDR3 has 13 residues. DNA for the CDR3: TGTGCCAGCAGTGATCGGGGACCCTACGAGCAGTACTTC. It specifies CASSDRGPYEQYF.

The chain uses TRBV2 and TRBJ2-1; D possibly matches TRBD1 or TRBD2 (6 bases each). Trimming shortened V by 8 bases and J by 9 bases, and 17 bases separated the two germline ends. The CDR3 loop spans 13 amino acids. CDR1 and CDR2 from the germline V gene are SNHLY and FYNNEI. The CDR3 loop reads CASRSSGAGEQFF. DNA of the CDR3: TGTGCCAGCCGGTCCTCGGGGGCCGGTGAGCAGTTCTTC.

The J gene is TRBJ2-7, the V gene TRBV29-1, with D perhaps TRBD2 (5 bases). V lost 4 bases and J lost 9, with 19 bases in between. The CDR3 extends over 13 amino acids. Germline-derived CDR1 and CDR2 are SQVTM and ANQGSEA. CDR3 nucleotides: TGCAGCGTTGCGGCCGACTACCCTTCGGTGCAGTACTTC. Residues: CSVAADYPSVQYF.

The chain is built from TRBV5-1 and TRBJ2-5; D not certain. There are 14 residues in the CDR3. The V gene lost 4 bases and the J gene lost 2 bases, with 12 bases spanning the gap. Looked up from germline, CDR1 is SGHRS and CDR2 is YFSETQ. CDR3 protein: CASSEQRPQETQYF. The CDR3 nucleotides are TGCGCCAGCAGCGAACAGCGACCGCAAGAGACCCAGTACTTC.

The chain couples TRBV23-1 to TRBJ2-7; possibly TRBD2 for D (6 bases). TRBV23-1 falls under the ORF class, with uncertain function. The CDR3 runs to 15 residues. V shed 7 bases and J shed 1 base, with 17 bases lying between them. CDR3 in amino acids: CASTYGGRPSYEQYF. For the CDR3, the DNA is TGCGCCAGCACTTACGGAGGGCGGCCATCCTACGAGCAGTACTTC.

The chain recombines TRBV28 with TRBJ1-2, with D perhaps matching TRBD1 (5 bases). V was clipped by 6 bases and J by 8 bases, with 25 bases between them. CDR3 length: 16 residues. Germline CDR1 reads MDHEN; CDR2 reads SYDVKM. DNA of the CDR3: TGTGCCAGCAGGGCCTCCGGGACCCCCAGAAGGTTCGGCTACACCTTC. Translation: CASRASGTPRRFGYTF.

The rearrangement links TRBV5-4 to TRBJ2-5; D ambiguous. Germline CDR1 reads SGHNT; CDR2 reads YYREEE (reference sequence). V lost 1 base and J lost 5, with 6 bases in between. The CDR3 totals 12 residues. The CDR3 is CASSLRWETQYF. The DNA for the CDR3 is TGTGCCAGCAGCTTGAGGTGGGAGACCCAGTACTTC. Full variable domain (missing parts from reference TRBV5-4 and TRBJ2-5): ETGVTQSPTHLIKTRGQQVTLRCSSQSGHNTVSWYQQALGQGPQFIFQYYREEENGRGNFPPRFSGLQFPNYSSELNVNALELDDSALYLCASSLRWETQYFGPGTRLLVL.

The rearrangement links TRBV5-5 to TRBJ1-1, with D possibly matching TRBD1 (6 bases). CDR1 SGHKS and CDR2 YYEKEE come from the germline V gene (reference sequence). CDR3 size: 15 residues. Trimming removed 4 bases from V and 0 bases from J, with 13 bases in between. The CDR3 region is CASSTRTAMNTEAFF. CDR3 nucleotide sequence: TGTGCCAGCAGCACTAGGACAGCCATGAACACTGAAGCTTTCTTT.

CDR3 loop: CASSYTTSGRAYEQYF. The CDR3 bases are TGTGCCAGCAGTTACACGACTAGCGGGAGAGCCTACGAGCAGTACTTC. This chain links TRBV6-5 with TRBJ2-7; 12 bases map to TRBD2. V lost 2 bases to trimming and J lost 2 bases; unmatched junction nucleotides: 4. Germline V gene data show CDR1 as MNHEY and CDR2 as SVGAGI. The CDR3 covers 16 residues.

This chain joins TRBV5-6 and TRBJ1-4; no reliable D call. The V and J ends lost 4 bases and 0 bases respectively, with 10 bases between them. CDR3 length: 15 residues. CDR1 is SGHDT, CDR2 YYEEEE, per germline. CDR3 region: CASSKGRSTNEKLFF. CDR3 in DNA: TGTGCCAGCAGCAAAGGACGTTCAACTAATGAAAAACTGTTTTTT.

A single count supports this clone. V is TRBV28 and J is TRBJ1-1; D is unclear. Germline V gene data show CDR1 as MDHEN and CDR2 as SYDVKM. The length of the CDR3 is 17 residues. V was shortened by 1 base and J by 4 bases, with 19 bases between the two germline ends. The CDR3 spells CASSLSHRASPPTEAFF. The CDR3, as DNA: TGTGCCAGCAGTTTATCCCACCGGGCTTCCCCCCCCACTGAAGCTTTCTTT.

The chain is built from TRBV7-9 and TRBJ1-1; tentatively, D is TRBD1 (5 bases). Trimming removed 6 bases at V and 4 bases at J, with 21 bases between. The germline V gene encodes CDR1 SEHNR and CDR2 FQNEAQ (reference sequence). The CDR3 extends over 16 amino acids. CDR3 sequence (DNA): TGTGCCAGCAGGTCCGGGACGGGACTTGGGATCACTGAAGCTTTCTTT. Amino acids: CASRSGTGLGITEAFF.

J is TRBJ2-1 and V is TRBV7-2; 9 positions match TRBD2. With V trimmed by 5 bases and J by 8 bases, 22 bases remained unmatched. Germline loops: CDR1 SGHTA, CDR2 FQGNSA. The CDR3 consists of 19 residues. The CDR3 bases are TGTGCCAGCAGCGCCCGGGTGGGGCGACTAGCGGTCACAGTGGATGAGCAGTTCTTC. Amino acid sequence: CASSARVGRLAVTVDEQFF.

The CDR3 DNA follows: TGTGCCAGCAGCCCTGCCCTACGCGGGAGGGCTTACGAGCAGTACTTC. Translating it yields CASSPALRGRAYEQYF. The chain is built from TRBV7-6 and TRBJ2-7; 9 nucleotides agree with TRBD2. Germline CDR1 SGHVS, CDR2 FNYEAQ. The CDR3 runs to 16 residues. With V trimmed by 5 bases and J by 4 bases, 12 bases remained unmatched.

The chain is built from TRBV5-1 and TRBJ2-1; TRBD2 aligns across 7 bases. CDR1 SGHRS and CDR2 YFSETQ come from the germline V gene. The CDR3 spans 16 residues. The V and J ends lost 10 bases and 0 bases, in that order; junction bases with no gene match: 13. The CDR3 bases are TGCGCCTCTGAAGCGGGAAGTAGTTTCTCCTACAATGAGCAGTTCTTC. Its translation is CASEAGSSFSYNEQFF. The full variable domain, its missing parts supplied by reference TRBV5-1 and TRBJ2-1, is KAGVTQTPRYLIKTRGQQVTLSCSPISGHRSVSWYQQTPGQGLQFLFEYFSETQRNKGNFPGRFSGRQFSNSRSEMNVSTLELGDSALYLCASEAGSSFSYNEQFFGPGTRLTVL.

The J gene is TRBJ1-1, the V gene TRBV7-3; the match to TRBD1 covers 8 bases. Looked up from germline, CDR1 is SGHTA and CDR2 is FQGTGA. CDR3 size: 16 residues. Germline trimming cut 1 base from V and 5 bases from J; bases unmatched to any gene: 9. The CDR3 spells CASSLNGQGRGTEAFF. As DNA, the CDR3 is TGTGCCAGCAGCTTAAATGGACAGGGAAGAGGAACTGAAGCTTTCTTT.

The V and J genes are TRBV21-1 and TRBJ1-5; the table calls TRBD1, which could not be checked here. TRBV21-1 is assigned pseudogene status. This CDR3 comprises 16 residues. The CDR3 region has the DNA TGTGCCAGCAGCAAAGAAGGGGACAGGGGGCGTCAGCCCCAGCATTTT. Amino acid sequence: CASSKEGDRGRQPQHF.

V gene TRBV28 combines with J gene TRBJ1-1, with D hard to call. This CDR3 has 12 residues. Trimming pared 6 bases from V and 7 bases from J, leaving 12 bases between. CDR1 MDHEN and CDR2 SYDVKM come from the germline V gene. CDR3 residues: CASRATEDEAFF. CDR3 sequence (DNA): TGTGCCAGCAGAGCAACAGAGGATGAAGCTTTCTTT.